The 2 T cell receptor beta chains below come from one sample, sequenced in a study of shared clonotypes between healthy human individuals. Clones were sequenced by immunoSEQ multiplex PCR, and TCRdb holds only the in-frame ones, with some missing. The table includes 600,000 to 800,000 clones, over 60% detected once. Sequencing input: memory CD4+ T cells sorted from blood. As for subset: CD45RA-negative fraction. The receptors shown here come from a woman in her 30s in good health.

The genes are TRBV15 and TRBJ2-7; D may correspond to TRBD1 or TRBD2 (6 bases each). Germline V gene data show CDR1 as LNHNV and CDR2 as YYDKDF (reference sequence). Trimming left V 2 bases short and J 6 bases short, with 17 bases between. This CDR3 has 15 amino acids. The CDR3 region is CATSRPSGGGGEQYF. The CDR3 DNA reads TGTGCCACCAGCAGACCCTCGGGCGGAGGGGGCGAGCAGTACTTC. The full variable domain, in which reference TRBV15 and TRBJ2-7 provide the parts outside the CDR3, is DAMVIQNPRYQVTQFGKPVTLSCSQTLNHNVMYWYQQKSSQAPKLLFHYYDKDFNNEADTPDNFQSRRPNTSFCFLDIRSPGLGDTAMYLCATSRPSGGGGEQYFGPGTRLTVT.

Only one count was recorded for this clone. In nucleotides, the CDR3 is TGTGCCAGCAGCCCCTCCGGACAGCGCAATCAGCCCCAGCATTTT. This gives the protein CASSPSGQRNQPQHF. The V and J genes are TRBV7-8 and TRBJ1-5, with TRBD1 as a possible D gene (6 bases). The CDR3 is made up of 15 amino acids. Germline values: CDR1 SGHVS, CDR2 FQNEAQ. Trimming pared 5 bases from V and 2 bases from J, leaving 13 bases between.